This T cell receptor beta chain was captured in a study of cytomegalovirus exposure and HLA in healthy donors. PCR employed 60 Vbeta and 13 Jbeta primers. Sequenced by immunoSEQ multiplex PCR; TCRdb stores in-frame clones only, minus some. Seen here are 150,000 to 200,000 clones, approximately 82% observed once, and the top ten hold around 6.6%. The germline CDR1 and CDR2 sequences are SEHNR and FQNEAQ (reference sequence). The CDR3 loop spans 15 amino acids. Study observations and caveats: Some TCR beta chains (roughly 160 of them) were listed as cytomegalovirus-associated.

Regarding this clone: Its cognate antigen is unknown. An end of the junction differs from the germline gene, which may be a read error.

The rearrangement joins TRBV7-9 to TRBJ2-3; TRBD2 agrees at 9 bases. Source material: PBMCs. The source is a middle-aged man in good health and CMV-seropositive. Here the CDR3 reads CASSLAGPDTDTQYF. Written as DNA, the CDR3 is TGTGCCAGCAGCCTAGCGGGGCCGGACACAGATACGCAGTATTTT.